The sequence of this TCR beta chain was determined in a study of blood T cell repertoires in COVID-19. Study in general: Samples came from the United States, Italy and Spain, spanning acute and convalescent COVID-19. PBMCs, B-cell-depleted T cells, or T cells provided the cDNA or gDNA that made up the material.

Under the authors' procedure: Estimation of nucleated cell counts was performed using reference gene primer amplification. Produced via immunoSEQ multiplex PCR; TCRdb's table is partial and in-frame only. The D gene and trimming were derived from the DNA, and the V and J assignments and clone size from that table. The table records 250,000 to 300,000 clones, approximately 89% of them present only once. J lost 7 bases, V lost 5 bases, and 9 bases had no gene match. Germline lookup yields CDR1 LNHDA and CDR2 SQIVND (reference sequence). CDR3 length equals 15 residues. Recruited during active infection, patients (from Seattle) were subsequently followed longitudinally.

This TCR was sampled from a woman between 70 and 85 years old with COVID-19, enrolled during active disease. The source material was peripheral blood. The rearrangement joins TRBV19 to TRBJ2-4, with 9 positions matching TRBD1. In DNA form, the CDR3 reads TGTGCCAGTAGTTCTCCCTGGGACAGGGTGAACATTCAGTACTTC. Protein product: CASSSPWDRVNIQYF. The whole variable domain, remainder taken from reference TRBV19 and TRBJ2-4, is DGGITQSPKYLFRKEGQNVTLSCEQNLNHDAMYWYRQDPGQGLRLIYYSQIVNDFQKGDIAEGYSVSREKKESFPLTVTSAQKNPTAFYLCASSSPWDRVNIQYFGAGTRLSVL.